One and the same sample provided the 16 T cell receptor beta chains below, sequenced in a study of blood T cell repertoires in COVID-19. Generated by immunoSEQ multiplex PCR, the TCRdb table keeps only in-frame clones and is missing some. In the table there are 220,000 or so clones, approximately 80% of which are singletons. The sequenced material came from peripheral blood. Receptors were obtained from a man aged 25-45 years with active or convalescent COVID-19.

The rearrangement joins TRBV5-1 to TRBJ1-2, with D perhaps TRBD1 (6 bases). Deletions cut 1 base from V and 0 bases from J, with 13 bases between. Germline-derived CDR1 and CDR2 are SGHRS and YFSETQ. The CDR3 consists of 16 residues. The DNA of the CDR3 is TGCGCCAGCAGCTTGCGCCCACAGGGATCTAACTATGGCTACACCTTC. This encodes CASSLRPQGSNYGYTF.

This clone was recorded only once. The chain combines TRBV21-1 with TRBJ1-2; the table's D gene call, TRBD1, was not cross checked with the DNA. TRBV21-1 is noted as a pseudogene. This CDR3 contains 16 residues. The CDR3 DNA reads TGTGCCAGCGGCCACCTCTACAGGGGACCCAACTATGGCTACACCTTC. It codes for CASGHLYRGPNYGYTF.

The genes are TRBV18 and TRBJ1-1; D is undetermined. V was shortened by 6 bases and J by 11 bases, with 25 bases between the two germline ends. Germline V CDR1 and CDR2: KGHSH, LQKENI. There are 15 residues in the CDR3. CDR3 in DNA: TGTGCCAGCTCTAACGCTCAACTTCCAGAAGCGGGGGCTTTCTTT. It is translated as CASSNAQLPEAGAFF.

The chain has TRBV7-8 and TRBJ1-6; 9 bases line up with TRBD1. From germline, CDR1 is SGHVS and CDR2 FQNEAQ. The CDR3 is 13 residues long. Trimming cost V 9 bases and J 7 bases; bases outside gene matches: 4. The CDR3 DNA is TGTGCCAGTGGGACAGGGAAAAATTCACCCCTCCACTTT. Residues: CASGTGKNSPLHF.

The genes are TRBV3-1 (or the pseudogene TRBV3-2) and TRBJ1-1; 7 bases are shared with TRBD1. With 1 base clipped from V and 2 bases from J, the junction kept 1 base outside the gene matches. CDR1 is LGHDT and CDR2 is YNNKEL in the germline V gene (reference sequence). The CDR3 has 14 amino acids. CDR3 DNA sequence: TGTGCCAGCAGCCAAGCAGGGGGTAACACTGAAGCTTTCTTT. Amino acid sequence: CASSQAGGNTEAFF.

CDR3 in DNA: TGTGCCAGTAGTCCCGACTCGGGTTATGGCTACACCTTC. It is translated as CASSPDSGYGYTF. The chain employs TRBV19 and TRBJ1-2; no reliable D call. Trimming took off 5 bases at V and 5 bases at J, with 12 bases between the two ends. Germline lookup yields CDR1 LNHDA and CDR2 SQIVND (reference sequence). CDR3 length: 13 residues.

CDR3 amino acids: CATSDLTAGGYNEQFF. The DNA of the CDR3 is TGTGCCACCAGTGATTTAACGGCGGGGGGGTACAATGAGCAGTTCTTC. The chain joins TRBV24-1 to TRBJ2-1, with 9 bases lining up with TRBD2. V trimming: 1 base; J trimming: 4 bases; junction bases outside the gene matches: 4. The germline V gene has CDR1 KGHDR and CDR2 SFDVKD. This CDR3 has 16 amino acids.

The rearrangement uses TRBV5-1 and TRBJ1-1, with D unclear. Germline loops: CDR1 SGHRS, CDR2 YFSETQ. V was cut by 0 bases and J by 0 bases, with 6 bases left in between. The CDR3 extends over 14 amino acids. The CDR3 bases are TGCGCCAGCAGCTTGGGCGGTATGAACACTGAAGCTTTCTTT. Amino acid sequence: CASSLGGMNTEAFF. Based on the CDR3 plus reference TRBV5-1 and TRBJ1-1, the full variable domain is KAGVTQTPRYLIKTRGQQVTLSCSPISGHRSVSWYQQTPGQGLQFLFEYFSETQRNKGNFPGRFSGRQFSNSRSEMNVSTLELGDSALYLCASSLGGMNTEAFFGQGTRLTVV.

The chain recombines TRBV18 with TRBJ1-5; 10 positions match TRBD1. The germline gives CDR1 KGHSH, CDR2 LQKENI. The CDR3 totals 16 residues. The trim removed 3 bases at V and 4 bases at J, leaving 6 bases unmatched. CDR3 residues: CASSPTGGKANQPQHF. The CDR3 coding sequence is TGTGCCAGCTCACCGACAGGGGGCAAAGCAAATCAGCCCCAGCATTTT.

This rearrangement joins TRBV6-5 to TRBJ1-1, with D unclear. V gave up 0 bases and J gave up 5 bases, with 7 bases separating them. Per germline, CDR1 MNHEY and CDR2 SVGAGI. There are 13 residues in the CDR3. The CDR3, as DNA: TGTGCCAGCAGTTACTCGTATGTAACTGAAGCTTTCTTT. Translation: CASSYSYVTEAFF.

The rearrangement uses TRBV30 and TRBJ1-5; the D gene is possibly TRBD1 (5 bases). The CDR3 runs to 14 residues. CDR1 is GTSNPN and CDR2 is SVGIG in the germline V gene (reference sequence). With 5 bases removed from V and 3 bases from J, the gap between germline ends came to 14 bases. This CDR3 reads CAWDTGGANQPQHF. The DNA of the CDR3 is TGTGCCTGGGACACAGGAGGGGCCAATCAGCCCCAGCATTTT. The full variable domain, with the rest looked up from reference TRBV30 and TRBJ1-5, is SQTIHQWPATLVQPVGSPLSLECTVEGTSNPNLYWYRQAAGRGLQLLFYSVGIGQISSEVPQNLSASRPQDRQFILSSKKLLLSDSGFYLCAWDTGGANQPQHFGDGTRLSIL.

This rearrangement joins TRBV14 to TRBJ2-5; D might be TRBD2 (6 bases). Germline V gene lookup returns CDR1 SGHDN and CDR2 FVKESK. V lost 1 base to trimming and J lost 4 bases, with 13 bases between them. The CDR3 length is 15 residues. The CDR3 loop reads CASSQVGGAIETQYF. The CDR3 DNA follows: TGTGCCAGCAGCCAAGTGGGGGGAGCGATAGAGACCCAGTACTTC.

This chain links TRBV11-3 with TRBJ2-3; 9 nucleotides agree with TRBD2. The V segment lost 0 bases and the J segment 4 bases; nucleotides outside the gene matches: 8. The CDR3 runs to 17 residues. CDR1 and CDR2 (germline): SGHNT, YENEEA. The CDR3 region is CASSLEPGGRAADTQYF. CDR3 nucleotide sequence: TGTGCCAGCAGCTTAGAACCTGGCGGGAGGGCCGCAGATACGCAGTATTTT.

This clone showed up just once. V and J are TRBV5-8 and TRBJ2-2; the D is unclear. Trimming left V 4 bases short and J 7 bases short, with 14 bases between. Germline lookup yields CDR1 SGHTS and CDR2 YDEGEE. CDR3 length: 14 residues. DNA for the CDR3: TGTGCCAGCAGCCCCCTTCGGTTCCTCGGGGAGCTGTTTTTT. This encodes CASSPLRFLGELFF. The full variable domain, rest sourced from reference TRBV5-8 and TRBJ2-2, is EAGVTQSPTHLIKTRGQQATLRCSPISGHTSVYWYQQALGLGLQFLLWYDEGEERNRGNFPPRFSGRQFPNYSSELNVNALELEDSALYLCASSPLRFLGELFFGEGSRLTVL.

The rearrangement links TRBV7-2 to TRBJ2-3; D might be TRBD2 (6 bases). Per the germline V gene, CDR1 is SGHTA and CDR2 is FQGNSA. Trimming pared 2 bases from V and 1 base from J, leaving 22 bases between. The CDR3 runs to 19 residues. CDR3 loop: CASSLRPRGTRLGTDTQYF. CDR3 bases: TGTGCCAGCAGCTTACGTCCGCGCGGGACCCGTCTGGGCACAGATACGCAGTATTTT. The variable domain in full, with the rest retrieved from reference TRBV7-2 and TRBJ2-3, is GAGVSQSPSNKVTEKGKDVELRCDPISGHTALYWYRQSLGQGLEFLIYFQGNSAPDKSGLPSDRFSAERTGGSVSTLTIQRTQQEDSAVYLCASSLRPRGTRLGTDTQYFGPGTRLTVL.

The chain has TRBV14 and TRBJ1-1; the match to TRBD1 covers 7 bases. The CDR3 has 16 residues. The germline V gene encodes CDR1 SGHDN and CDR2 FVKESK. J lost 5 bases, V lost 2 bases, and 11 bases had no gene match. This chain's CDR3 is CASSQIGRGIGTEAFF. CDR3 nucleotides: TGTGCCAGCAGCCAAATTGGCAGGGGGATCGGGACTGAAGCTTTCTTT. Supplemented by reference TRBV14 and TRBJ1-1, the full variable domain reads EAGVTQFPSHSVIEKGQTVTLRCDPISGHDNLYWYRRVMGKEIKFLLHFVKESKQDESGMPNNRFLAERTGGTYSTLKVQPAELEDSGVYFCASSQIGRGIGTEAFFGQGTRLTVV.